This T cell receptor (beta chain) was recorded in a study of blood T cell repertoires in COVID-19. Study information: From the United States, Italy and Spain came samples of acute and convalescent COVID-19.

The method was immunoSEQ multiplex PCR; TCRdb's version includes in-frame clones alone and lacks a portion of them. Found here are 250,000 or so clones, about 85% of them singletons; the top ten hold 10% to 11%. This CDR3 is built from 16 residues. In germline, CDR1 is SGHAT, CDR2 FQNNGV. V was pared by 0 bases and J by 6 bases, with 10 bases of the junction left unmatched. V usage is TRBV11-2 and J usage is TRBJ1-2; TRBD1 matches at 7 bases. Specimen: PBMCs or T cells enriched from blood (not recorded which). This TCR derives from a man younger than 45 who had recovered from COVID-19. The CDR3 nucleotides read TGTGCCAGCAGCTTAGAAAGGGGGCGATTTGGGAATGGCTACACCTTC. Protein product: CASSLERGRFGNGYTF.